Below are 31 T cell receptor beta chains sequenced from a single sample in a study of T-cell reconstitution after alpha-beta-depleted transplantation in children. The library targeted TCRbeta and was prepared with unique molecular identifiers. TCRdb redid the calling of the PCR reads with MiXCR, one entry per CDR3 protein. The sample gives roughly 490,000 distinct CDR3 sequences, over 9.5% of which show up once; 12% to 15% is in the top ten. The material sequenced was PBMCs, mostly from graft donor cells, taken 180 days after TCRalphabeta/CD19-depleted stem cell transplant. The receptors were gathered from a female patient between 2 and 15 years old who had a stem cell transplant for aplastic anemia, so the T cells may come from the graft donor.

This clonotype was seen at least ten times. This chain uses TRBV6-2 or TRBV6-3 with TRBJ2-2; TRBD2 aligns across 7 bases. V shed 4 bases and J 3 bases; nucleotides not matched to a gene: 8. This CDR3 contains 16 residues. Germline V lookup: CDR1 MNHEY, CDR2 SVGEGT. The CDR3 DNA sequence: TGTGCCAGCAGTTCATCGGGAGCGGGGTACACCGGGGAGCTGTTTTTT. It translates to CASSSSGAGYTGELFF.

The chain joins TRBV6-2 or TRBV6-3 to TRBJ2-3; D gene ambiguous. Germline V gene sequence: CDR1 MNHEY, CDR2 SVGEGT. Between the trimmed V and J ends, which lost 0 bases and 0 bases, there was a span of 4 bases. The CDR3 extends over 14 amino acids. This CDR3 is CASSYSYSTDTQYF. In nucleotides, the CDR3 is TGTGCCAGCAGTTACTCGTACAGCACAGATACGCAGTATTTT.

This clonotype has a handful of counts. The chain is built from TRBV6-1 and TRBJ1-3; D might be TRBD1 (5 bases). Germline CDR1 is MNHNS and CDR2 is SASEGT. Trimming removed 2 bases from V and 0 bases from J, with 8 bases in between. The CDR3 is 15 amino acids. The CDR3 spells CASSERGGSGNTIYF. The CDR3 nucleotides read TGTGCCAGCAGTGAACGGGGGGGCTCTGGAAACACCATATATTTT.

This clonotype has a count of ten or more. The genes are TRBV7-8 and TRBJ2-1; 7 bases map to TRBD2. The CDR3 is 18 amino acids. V shed 2 bases and J 8 bases; nucleotides not matched to a gene: 18. CDR1 and CDR2 from the germline V gene are SGHVS and FQNEAQ. CDR3 protein: CASSLFRTTAGVSDEQFF. For the CDR3, the DNA is TGTGCCAGCAGCTTATTCCGCACTACTGCGGGAGTTAGTGATGAGCAGTTCTTC.

This clonotype was picked up a small number of times. The rearrangement joins TRBV7-9 to TRBJ2-7, with 8 bases that match TRBD1. The CDR3 runs 16 residues. Germline V CDR1 and CDR2: SEHNR, FQNEAQ (reference sequence). The ends lost 1 base at V and 6 bases at J; junction bases unmatched: 11. As DNA, the CDR3 is TGTGCCAGCAGCTTAGTCCAGGGGGCGCTGAGGGCCGAGCAGTACTTC. It encodes CASSLVQGALRAEQYF.

The sample holds a few counts of this clonotype. The chain links TRBV29-1 to TRBJ2-5, with 10 nucleotides matching TRBD2. The CDR3 runs to 17 residues. Per germline, CDR1 SQVTM and CDR2 ANQGSEA. The ends lost 0 bases at V and 2 bases at J; junction bases unmatched: 9. CDR3 in amino acids: CSVEDLRLLAGQETQYF. The CDR3, as DNA: TGCAGCGTTGAAGATCTTAGGCTACTAGCGGGGCAAGAGACCCAGTACTTC.

This clonotype was recorded many times. The chain links TRBV2 to TRBJ2-1; a possible D gene is TRBD2 (5 bases). Germline values: CDR1 SNHLY, CDR2 FYNNEI. V dropped 4 bases and J dropped 10 bases, with 20 bases sitting between them. The CDR3 spans 15 residues. The CDR3, as DNA: TGTGCCAGCAGTGGGTTTGAGGGCAAAGTGGGAGAGCAGTTCTTC. Residues: CASSGFEGKVGEQFF.

This clonotype was found a few times. V usage is TRBV7-8 and J usage is TRBJ1-5, with 9 bases lining up with TRBD1. J lost 5 bases, V lost 1 base, and 18 bases had no gene match. The CDR3 covers 20 residues. Germline loops: CDR1 SGHVS, CDR2 FQNEAQ. CDR3 DNA: TGTGCCAGCAGCTTAGTGGGGGGGGCTCGTGGGACAGGGATCTATCAGCCCCAGCATTTT. Translating gives CASSLVGGARGTGIYQPQHF.

In its sample, this clonotype was seen a few times. This chain joins TRBV5-1 and TRBJ2-5, with 10 bases matching TRBD1. Germline lookup yields CDR1 SGHRS and CDR2 YFSETQ. The V gene end was trimmed by 5 bases and the J gene end by 1 base; junction bases not matched to a gene: 5. The CDR3 extends over 15 amino acids. CDR3 loop: CASRRQGAAQETQYF. CDR3 DNA sequence: TGCGCCAGCAGAAGACAGGGGGCTGCCCAAGAGACCCAGTACTTC.

The V call is TRBV6-1, the J call TRBJ2-2, with 10 bases that match TRBD2. Losses at the gene ends were 5 bases for V and 1 base for J; bases not matched to a gene: 4. This CDR3 region has 16 residues. The V gene's germline CDR1 is MNHNS and CDR2 SASEGT. The CDR3 bases are TGTGCCAGCAGTCAAGGACTAGCGGAGAACACCGGGGAGCTGTTTTTT. Its protein product is CASSQGLAENTGELFF.

This clonotype was counted a few times. This chain connects TRBV7-2 to TRBJ2-7, with TRBD2 as a possible D gene (6 bases). V was pared by 2 bases and J by 2 bases, with 19 bases between. The CDR3 totals 17 residues. Germline V gives CDR1 SGHTA, CDR2 FQGNSA. CDR3 region: CASSLQGLAGKTYEQYV. The CDR3 DNA is TGTGCCAGCAGCTTACAAGGTCTGGCGGGAAAGACCTACGAGCAGTACGTC.

The chain uses TRBV12-3 or TRBV12-4 and TRBJ1-2; D unresolved. The V and J ends lost 3 bases and 4 bases respectively, with 15 bases between them. The CDR3 consists of 15 residues. The CDR3 DNA reads as TGTGCCAGCAGTTTCTGGACGCAACTAGGCTATGGCTACACCTTC. It specifies CASSFWTQLGYGYTF.

This clonotype showed up just a few times. This rearrangement joins TRBV4-3 to TRBJ2-1; a possible D gene is TRBD1 (6 bases). CDR3 length equals 16 residues. Trimming took 0 bases from V and 8 from J, leaving 17 bases between them. CDR1 and CDR2 from the germline V gene are LGHNA and YSLEER. The CDR3 region is CASSQDPGASWDEQFF. The CDR3 coding sequence is TGCGCCAGCAGCCAAGATCCAGGGGCTAGCTGGGATGAGCAGTTCTTC.

This chain uses TRBV29-1 with TRBJ2-7; TRBD2 matches at 9 bases. The CDR3 spans 12 residues. Germline CDR1 SQVTM, CDR2 ANQGSEA. V gave up 5 bases and J gave up 3 bases; unmatched junction bases: 2. The CDR3 loop reads CSVRSGSYEQYF. The CDR3 DNA is TGCAGCGTTCGTAGCGGGAGCTACGAGCAGTACTTC.

Many counts were recorded for this clonotype. The chain carries TRBV28 and TRBJ2-3; 11 bases map to TRBD2. This CDR3 comprises 16 residues. Germline CDR1 is MDHEN and CDR2 is SYDVKM. V lost 2 bases and J lost 0; bases outside the gene matches: 1. In DNA, the CDR3 is TGTGCCAGCAGTTTACGACTAGCGGGAAGCACAGATACGCAGTATTTT. This encodes CASSLRLAGSTDTQYF. Variable domain in full (rest from reference TRBV28 and TRBJ2-3): DVKVTQSSRYLVKRTGEKVFLECVQDMDHENMFWYRQDPGLGLRLIYFSYDVKMKEKGDIPEGYSVSREKKERFSLILESASTNQTSMYLCASSLRLAGSTDTQYFGPGTRLTVL.

The chain couples TRBV11-1 to TRBJ2-3; D gene unclear. The CDR3 consists of 13 residues. Germline CDR1 and CDR2: SGHAT and FQDESV (reference sequence). V was cut by 8 bases and J by 7 bases, with 16 bases left in between. In DNA form, the CDR3 reads TGTGCCAGCGGAATGACGGTTGACTATACGCAGTATTTT. As protein: CASGMTVDYTQYF.

This clonotype was counted at least ten times. The chain has TRBV7-2 and TRBJ2-7; tentatively, D is TRBD1 or TRBD2 (6 bases each). The germline V and J ends were trimmed by 1 base and 7 bases, with 11 bases remaining between them. CDR3 size: 13 residues. Per germline, CDR1 SGHTA and CDR2 FQGNSA. In DNA, the CDR3 is TGTGCCAGCAGCTTAGGGGGGGCCCATGAGCAGTACTTC. Its protein product is CASSLGGAHEQYF.

This clonotype showed up just once. The CDR3 protein is CASSPLTRAGVYEQYF. The CDR3 coding sequence is TGTGCCAGCAGCCCCCTGACGAGGGCGGGGGTCTACGAGCAGTACTTC. The chain recombines TRBV27 with TRBJ2-7; TRBD2 aligns across 7 bases. Germline loops: CDR1 MNHEY, CDR2 SMNVEV (reference sequence). V shed 6 bases, J shed 3 bases, and the junction held 14 bases outside the gene matches. This CDR3 spans 16 amino acids.

This clonotype was picked up a small number of times. This chain joins TRBV3-1 and TRBJ2-3; the D is unclear. CDR3 size: 17 residues. From germline, CDR1 is LGHDT and CDR2 YNNKEL (reference sequence). Trimming left V 1 base short and J 0 bases short, with 14 bases between. Written as DNA, the CDR3 is TGTGCCAGCAGCCAAGGTTTCCAGCGTCCTAGCACAGATACGCAGTATTTT. It encodes CASSQGFQRPSTDTQYF.

This clonotype came up a few times. This rearrangement joins TRBV6-1 to TRBJ1-1; D unresolved. This CDR3 spans 13 amino acids. Germline V gene lookup returns CDR1 MNHNS and CDR2 SASEGT. Trimming took 6 bases from V and 1 from J, leaving 9 bases between them. The CDR3 region has the DNA TGTGCCAGCAGCTCCCCCCCGAACACTGAAGCTTTCTTT. Translating it yields CASSSPPNTEAFF.

This clonotype was recorded a few times. This chain uses TRBV11-2 with TRBJ2-7, with D unclear. V was shortened by 3 bases and J by 6 bases, with 6 bases between the two germline ends. In germline, CDR1 is SGHAT, CDR2 FQNNGV. The CDR3 is made up of 11 amino acids. The CDR3 here is CASSFLGEQYV. CDR3 DNA: TGTGCCAGCAGCTTCCTGGGCGAGCAGTACGTC.

This sequence joins TRBV7-8 and TRBJ2-7, with 7 bases aligning to TRBD2. CDR1 SGHVS and CDR2 FQNEAQ come from the germline V gene. V shed 7 bases, J shed 6 bases, and the junction held 12 bases outside the gene matches. The CDR3 covers 14 residues. The CDR3 reads CASTHTRGRSEQYF. CDR3 DNA: TGTGCCAGCACCCATACTCGCGGGAGAAGCGAGCAGTACTTC. The entire variable domain, with the rest obtained from reference TRBV7-8 and TRBJ2-7, is as follows: GAGVSQSPRYKVAKRGQDVALRCDPISGHVSLFWYQQALGQGPEFLTYFQNEAQLDKSGLPSDRFFAERPEGSVSTLKIQRTQQEDSAVYLCASTHTRGRSEQYFGPGTRLTVT.

This clonotype was seen a few times. This chain connects TRBV20-1 to TRBJ2-5; 8 bases match TRBD1. After removal of 0 bases from V and 5 bases from J, the junction contained 8 bases not matched to a gene. Germline loops: CDR1 DFQATT, CDR2 SNEGSKA (reference sequence). The CDR3 has 15 amino acids. The chain's CDR3 is CSARDPTGDTETQYF. The DNA for the CDR3 is TGCAGTGCTAGAGATCCGACAGGGGATACGGAGACCCAGTACTTC.

This clonotype was picked up many times. The gene calls are TRBV2 and TRBJ1-1; D is undetermined. This CDR3 has 12 residues. CDR1 and CDR2 (germline): SNHLY, FYNNEI. The V gene lost 6 bases and the J gene lost 10 bases, with 15 bases spanning the gap. The DNA for the CDR3 is TGTGCCAGCAGCACTCCGATCCTTTCAGCTTTCTTT. It is translated as CASSTPILSAFF. The full variable domain, its missing parts supplied by reference TRBV2 and TRBJ1-1, is EPEVTQTPSHQVTQMGQEVILRCVPISNHLYFYWYRQILGQKVEFLVSFYNNEISEKSEIFDDQFSVERPDGSNFTLKIRSTKLEDSAMYFCASSTPILSAFFGQGTRLTVV.

In this sample, this clonotype turned up a few times. The chain uses TRBV7-2 and TRBJ2-1, with 8 positions matching TRBD2. This CDR3 has 16 amino acids. Germline CDR1 and CDR2: SGHTA and FQGNSA. The V segment lost 3 bases and the J segment 0 bases; nucleotides outside the gene matches: 4. As DNA, the CDR3 is TGTGCCAGCAGCTTGAGCGGGAGTATCTCCTACAATGAGCAGTTCTTC. Translation: CASSLSGSISYNEQFF.

In its sample, this clonotype was seen a few times. This chain links TRBV9 with TRBJ2-3; 8 nucleotides line up with TRBD2. Germline CDR1 and CDR2: SGDLS and YYNGEE. CDR3 size: 20 residues. The V gene end was trimmed by 1 base and the J gene end by 4 bases; junction bases not matched to a gene: 20. CDR3 region: CASSVPVDNSRLALPDTQYF. The CDR3 bases are TGTGCCAGCAGCGTACCGGTGGACAATTCAAGACTAGCGCTCCCAGATACGCAGTATTTT.

The rearrangement uses TRBV5-1 and TRBJ2-1, with D possibly being TRBD1 (5 bases). The CDR3 runs to 17 residues. V dropped 6 bases and J dropped 5 bases, with 24 bases sitting between them. Germline values: CDR1 SGHRS, CDR2 YFSETQ. CDR3 region: CASKDPRLYGAHNEQFF. The CDR3 nucleotides are TGCGCCAGCAAGGATCCGAGGCTATATGGGGCCCACAATGAGCAGTTCTTC.

V and J are TRBV29-1 and TRBJ2-1; no clear D gene. V was cut by 7 bases and J by 7 bases, with 14 bases left in between. This CDR3 contains 12 residues. Germline CDR1 reads SQVTM; CDR2 reads ANQGSEA. CDR3 coding DNA: TGCAGCGAACAGCCTCCGGAAAATGAGCAGTTCTTC. This translates into CSEQPPENEQFF.

The chain is built from TRBV29-1 and TRBJ2-1, with 11 bases that match TRBD2. The germline gives CDR1 SQVTM, CDR2 ANQGSEA. Trimming took 3 bases from V and 6 from J; bases not matched to a gene: 10. The CDR3 sequence is 16 residues long. The CDR3 loop reads CSVDPDGLAGGNEQFF. In nucleotides, the CDR3 is TGCAGCGTTGATCCCGATGGGCTAGCGGGAGGCAATGAGCAGTTCTTC.

This clonotype has just a few counts. The genes are TRBV5-1 and TRBJ2-7; D call uncertain. Germline lookup yields CDR1 SGHRS and CDR2 YFSETQ. The CDR3 has 13 amino acids. Trimming left V 2 bases short and J 2 bases short, with 8 bases between. CDR3 residues: CASSLNLAYEQYF. The CDR3 region has the DNA TGCGCCAGCAGCTTAAACCTGGCCTACGAGCAGTACTTC.

V is TRBV9 and J is TRBJ2-1, with D possibly matching TRBD1 (5 bases). V was cut by 7 bases and J by 4 bases, with 6 bases left in between. The CDR3 sequence is 11 residues long. CDR1 SGDLS and CDR2 YYNGEE come from the germline V gene. In DNA form, the CDR3 reads TGTGCCAGCGGACAATACAATGAGCAGTTCTTC. It encodes CASGQYNEQFF.